This passage covers 30 T cell receptor beta chains from one sample sequenced in a study of T cell responses to AZD1222 COVID-19 vaccine. Some clones are missing from TCRdb's copy, which holds only in-frame ones; the method was immunoSEQ multiplex PCR. Here the sample spans about 130,000 clones, around 89% being singletons. The input for sequencing was peripheral blood, taken on day 0 of AZD1222 vaccination. All receptors come from an adult in good health.

This clone has a single count. This chain links TRBV15 with TRBJ2-5; TRBD2 is a possible D gene (6 bases). V was clipped by 0 bases and J by 5 bases, with 16 bases between them. This CDR3 comprises 16 residues. Germline loops: CDR1 LNHNV, CDR2 YYDKDF (reference sequence). The CDR3 here is CATSREPRSSAETQYF. The CDR3 DNA is TGTGCCACCAGCAGAGAACCCCGATCTAGCGCGGAGACCCAGTACTTC.

This clone was recorded only once. This rearrangement joins TRBV15 to TRBJ2-7; D is uncertain. Germline V gives CDR1 LNHNV, CDR2 YYDKDF (reference sequence). Trimming took off 0 bases at V and 7 bases at J, with 10 bases between the two ends. The CDR3 loop spans 13 amino acids. CDR3 loop: CATSRDSAGEQYF. The DNA for the CDR3 is TGTGCCACCAGCAGAGATAGTGCTGGAGAGCAGTACTTC.

The chain links TRBV7-9 to TRBJ1-1; D uncertain. The CDR3 runs 15 residues. CDR1 is SEHNR and CDR2 is FQNEAQ in the germline V gene (reference sequence). The V and J ends lost 1 base and 4 bases respectively, with 13 bases between them. CDR3 bases: TGTGCCAGCAGCTTAGTAGTGGGCGGTACCACTGAAGCTTTCTTT. Its translation: CASSLVVGGTTEAFF.

The CDR3 coding sequence is TGCGCCAGCAGCTTGGAGAGGTCAACTCTGAACACTGAAGCTTTCTTT. Its protein product is CASSLERSTLNTEAFF. The rearrangement joins TRBV5-1 to TRBJ1-1, with D unclear. In germline, CDR1 is SGHRS, CDR2 YFSETQ. Trimming removed 0 bases from V and 0 bases from J, with 12 bases in between. The length of the CDR3 is 16 residues.

The chain employs TRBV6-6 and TRBJ1-1; the D gene is possibly TRBD1 (5 bases). V was pared by 6 bases and J by 4 bases, with 21 bases between. The CDR3 covers 16 residues. Germline loops: CDR1 MNHNY, CDR2 SVGAGI (reference sequence). CDR3 DNA: TGTGCCAGCAGGACCGCTCGGGGAAAGGGGCGCACTGAAGCTTTCTTT. Its translation: CASRTARGKGRTEAFF.

This clone was seen only once. CDR3 DNA sequence: TGTGCCAGCAGCCCCAAACTAGCCCGAGATACGCAGTATTTT. Protein: CASSPKLARDTQYF. The genes are TRBV7-9 and TRBJ2-3; D is possibly TRBD2 (6 bases). The CDR3 extends over 14 amino acids. Germline V gene sequence: CDR1 SEHNR, CDR2 FQNEAQ (reference sequence). The ends were cut back, 5 bases at V and 5 bases at J, with 14 bases in the middle.

The rearrangement uses TRBV27 and TRBJ1-5; no firm D call. V lost 3 bases and J lost 4, with 10 bases in between. Germline CDR1 is MNHEY and CDR2 is SMNVEV (reference sequence). The CDR3 length is 14 residues. The CDR3 reads CASSFLSSNQPQHF. DNA of the CDR3: TGTGCCAGCAGTTTCCTCTCCTCAAATCAGCCCCAGCATTTT.

The rearrangement joins TRBV5-4 to TRBJ1-2, with unresolved D. The CDR3 is 13 residues long. V was trimmed by 3 bases and J by 0 bases, leaving 6 bases between them. Per germline, CDR1 SGHNT and CDR2 YYREEE (reference sequence). CDR3 sequence reads: CASSSPANYGYTF. CDR3 nucleotides: TGTGCCAGCAGCTCCCCAGCTAACTATGGCTACACCTTC. Looking up the rest from reference TRBV5-4 and TRBJ1-2 gives the full variable domain: ETGVTQSPTHLIKTRGQQVTLRCSSQSGHNTVSWYQQALGQGPQFIFQYYREEENGRGNFPPRFSGLQFPNYSSELNVNALELDDSALYLCASSSPANYGYTFGSGTRLTVV.

The gene calls are TRBV18 and TRBJ1-1; D uncertain. V was cut by 4 bases and J by 6 bases, with 18 bases left in between. CDR1 and CDR2 from the germline V gene are KGHSH and LQKENI. This CDR3 region has 15 residues. The CDR3 loop is CASSLVFFRRPEAFF. CDR3 DNA: TGTGCCAGCTCACTCGTCTTTTTTAGACGACCTGAAGCTTTCTTT.

The rearrangement joins TRBV5-8 to TRBJ2-7; maybe TRBD1 (6 bases). This CDR3 comprises 13 residues. The V and J ends lost 3 bases and 2 bases respectively, with 9 bases between them. Germline V lookup: CDR1 SGHTS, CDR2 YDEGEE. Written as DNA, the CDR3 is TGTGCCAGCAGCTGGGACAATCCCTACGAGCAGTACTTC. This codes for CASSWDNPYEQYF.

This sequence joins TRBV30 and TRBJ2-5; D possibly corresponds to TRBD2 (5 bases). This CDR3 comprises 15 residues. From germline, CDR1 is GTSNPN and CDR2 SVGIG (reference sequence). The V gene lost 0 bases and the J gene lost 1 base, with 12 bases spanning the gap. The CDR3 bases are TGTGCCTGGAGTGTACTCCCCAGCGGCCAAGAGACCCAGTACTTC. It encodes CAWSVLPSGQETQYF.

This rearrangement joins TRBV19 to TRBJ2-1, with 8 bases aligning to TRBD2. V shed 5 bases, J shed 6 bases, and the junction held 9 bases outside the gene matches. This CDR3 has 15 amino acids. Germline CDR1 and CDR2: LNHDA and SQIVND (reference sequence). CDR3 protein: CASSVLTGGINEQFF. Here the CDR3 DNA reads TGTGCCAGTAGTGTACTTACGGGAGGGATCAATGAGCAGTTCTTC.

The V call is TRBV18, the J call TRBJ1-1, with 7 bases aligning to TRBD1. This CDR3 spans 14 amino acids. Germline V gene data show CDR1 as KGHSH and CDR2 as LQKENI. V lost 3 bases and J lost 3; bases outside the gene matches: 4. The CDR3 is CASSPGQRHTEAFF. In nucleotides, the CDR3 is TGTGCCAGCTCACCGGGACAGCGACACACTGAAGCTTTCTTT.

The V and J genes are TRBV10-2 and TRBJ2-3, with no clear D. The V gene lost 2 bases and the J gene lost 4 bases, with 4 bases spanning the gap. CDR3 size: 12 residues. In germline, CDR1 is WSHSY, CDR2 SAAADI. CDR3 nucleotide sequence: TGCGCCAGCAGTGAGCACTCAGATACGCAGTATTTT. This codes for CASSEHSDTQYF.

The rearrangement links TRBV19 to TRBJ2-2; 10 bases are shared with TRBD2. The CDR3 runs to 15 residues. J lost 5 bases, V lost 3 bases, and 3 bases had no gene match. The germline CDR1 and CDR2 sequences are LNHDA and SQIVND (reference sequence). This CDR3 is CASSISGRSTGELFF. CDR3 coding DNA: TGTGCCAGTAGTATTAGCGGGAGGAGTACCGGGGAGCTGTTTTTT.

V is TRBV7-8 and J is TRBJ1-2, with TRBD1 as a possible D gene (6 bases). Trimming took off 3 bases at V and 2 bases at J, with 10 bases between the two ends. Germline V lookup: CDR1 SGHVS, CDR2 FQNEAQ. The CDR3 is 14 residues long. This chain's CDR3 is CASSFTGLNYGYTF. Here the CDR3 DNA reads TGTGCCAGCAGCTTTACAGGGCTCAACTATGGCTACACCTTC. Based on the CDR3 plus reference TRBV7-8 and TRBJ1-2, the full variable domain is GAGVSQSPRYKVAKRGQDVALRCDPISGHVSLFWYQQALGQGPEFLTYFQNEAQLDKSGLPSDRFFAERPEGSVSTLKIQRTQQEDSAVYLCASSFTGLNYGYTFGSGTRLTVV.

The chain uses TRBV5-6 and TRBJ1-5; 12 bases agree with TRBD1. Germline-derived CDR1 and CDR2 are SGHDT and YYEEEE. V lost 4 bases and J lost 5; bases outside the gene matches: 7. The CDR3 is made up of 16 amino acids. In nucleotides, the CDR3 is TGTGCCAGCAGCCTTTTGGGACAGGGGGCTGATCAGCCCCAGCATTTT. Residues: CASSLLGQGADQPQHF.

The V call is TRBV20-1, the J call TRBJ1-5; D unclear. V lost 3 bases to trimming and J lost 0 bases, with 18 bases between them. The CDR3 covers 17 residues. Germline-derived CDR1 and CDR2 are DFQATT and SNEGSKA (reference sequence). The CDR3 loop is CSASFDTLIDSNQPQHF. The CDR3 region has the DNA TGCAGTGCTAGTTTTGACACGCTGATTGATAGCAATCAGCCCCAGCATTTT.

The chain is built from TRBV4-1 and TRBJ1-3, with D unresolved. Germline lookup yields CDR1 MGHRA and CDR2 YSYEKL. CDR3 size: 15 residues. Trimming took off 4 bases at V and 1 base at J, with 11 bases between the two ends. Here the CDR3 DNA reads TGCGCCAGCAGCCTTGATTTCGCTTCTGGAAACACCATATATTTT. Translating it yields CASSLDFASGNTIYF.

The gene calls are TRBV27 and TRBJ1-2; maybe TRBD1 (5 bases). Germline V gene sequence: CDR1 MNHEY, CDR2 SMNVEV (reference sequence). Trimming removed 5 bases from V and 0 bases from J, with 22 bases in between. The CDR3 sequence is 18 residues long. In DNA form, the CDR3 reads TGTGCCAGCAGTCAAAAGGGCCAGGGTGTCGATTCTAACTATGGCTACACCTTC. This gives the protein CASSQKGQGVDSNYGYTF.

This clone was seen just once. The chain uses TRBV5-1 and TRBJ1-2, with a weak D call TRBD1 (6 bases). Germline assignment: CDR1 SGHRS and CDR2 YFSETQ. CDR3 size: 13 residues. V dropped 5 bases and J dropped 4 bases, with 12 bases sitting between them. CDR3 bases: TGCGCCAGCAGTTTCGACAGGTCCTATGGCTACACCTTC. This translates into CASSFDRSYGYTF.

The V gene is TRBV9, the J gene TRBJ1-6; D perhaps matches TRBD1 (5 bases). The germline CDR1 and CDR2 sequences are SGDLS and YYNGEE. CDR3 length equals 14 residues. Trimming removed 2 bases at V and 7 bases at J, with 10 bases between. CDR3 region: CASSVLGDNSPLHF. Here the CDR3 DNA reads TGTGCCAGCAGCGTTCTGGGGGACAATTCACCCCTCCACTTT.

This chain joins TRBV7-2 and TRBJ2-7, with D maybe TRBD2 (5 bases). The CDR3 length is 13 residues. V dropped 5 bases and J dropped 2 bases, with 10 bases sitting between them. The germline V gene encodes CDR1 SGHTA and CDR2 FQGNSA. The CDR3 sequence: CASSRFGAYEQYF. In DNA, the CDR3 is TGTGCCAGCAGCCGATTCGGGGCCTACGAGCAGTACTTC.

J is TRBJ2-3 and V is TRBV3-1 (or the pseudogene TRBV3-2); 7 positions agree with TRBD2. CDR1 LGHDT and CDR2 YNNKEL come from the germline V gene (reference sequence). After removal of 0 bases from V and 0 bases from J, the junction contained 3 bases not matched to a gene. There are 16 residues in the CDR3. DNA for the CDR3: TGTGCCAGCAGCCAAGATTTTAGCGGGAGCACAGATACGCAGTATTTT. Residues: CASSQDFSGSTDTQYF.

V usage is TRBV19 and J usage is TRBJ1-5, with D tentatively TRBD1 (6 bases). This CDR3 spans 13 amino acids. The V gene's germline CDR1 is LNHDA and CDR2 SQIVND (reference sequence). Trimming removed 6 bases from V and 3 bases from J, with 9 bases in between. CDR3 sequence: CASRDSSNQPQHF. The CDR3 nucleotides are TGTGCCAGTAGGGACAGTTCCAATCAGCCCCAGCATTTT.

This chain uses TRBV5-6 with TRBJ1-1, with no clear D. V lost 1 base and J 8 bases, leaving 12 bases between the germline ends. The CDR3 spans 13 residues. Germline loops: CDR1 SGHDT, CDR2 YYEEEE. DNA of the CDR3: TGTGCCAGCAGCTTGTCGGGTTTCGCGGAAGCTTTCTTT. It codes for CASSLSGFAEAFF.

The J gene is TRBJ2-7, the V gene TRBV7-9; D is uncertain. CDR1 and CDR2 (germline): SEHNR, FQNEAQ (reference sequence). This CDR3 has 13 residues. V shed 3 bases and J shed 5 bases, with 11 bases lying between them. The CDR3 nucleotides are TGTGCCAGCAGCTTCAGCGACCGGGACGAGCAGTACTTC. Translating gives CASSFSDRDEQYF.

The chain employs TRBV11-2 and TRBJ1-1; 8 nucleotides agree with TRBD1. V lost 6 bases and J lost 8; bases outside the gene matches: 17. The CDR3 has 16 amino acids. The V gene's germline CDR1 is SGHAT and CDR2 FQNNGV. In DNA, the CDR3 is TGTGCCAGCAGTCTCGCCCAGGGGGCGAGCCAACACGAAGCTTTCTTT. It yields the protein CASSLAQGASQHEAFF.

The J gene is TRBJ1-1, the V gene TRBV4-1, with 7 bases matching TRBD1. With V trimmed by 4 bases and J by 5 bases, 7 bases remained unmatched. The germline V gene encodes CDR1 MGHRA and CDR2 YSYEKL. CDR3 length: 14 residues. The CDR3 bases are TGCGCCAGCAGCCCAGACAGGGTCCGAACTGAAGCTTTCTTT. Translated, it gives CASSPDRVRTEAFF.

The genes are TRBV6-6 and TRBJ2-7; tentatively, D is TRBD1 or TRBD2 (6 bases each). CDR3 length: 13 amino acids. In germline, CDR1 is MNHNY, CDR2 SVGAGI (reference sequence). V lost 10 bases to trimming and J lost 11 bases, with 24 bases between them. CDR3 nucleotides: TGTGCCACTACCCCGGGACAACCGGGGGTGAAGTACTTC. This sequence encodes CATTPGQPGVKYF.